What follows are 27 T cell receptor beta chains derived from one specimen sequenced in a study of technical replicates of blood from a handful of donors. Libraries were prepared by immunoSEQ multiplex PCR; TCRdb keeps only in-frame clonotypes and omits some of them. Here the sample spans around 65,000 clones, approximately 83% being singletons. Material for sequencing was PBMCs. Receptors were obtained from a human donor in good health. Some clones in this sample may be carry-over from other donors' samples.

This clone has just a few counts. The rearrangement links TRBV27 to TRBJ1-4; TRBD1 matches 7 bases. The CDR3 is 15 amino acids. CDR1 MNHEY and CDR2 SMNVEV come from the germline V gene (reference sequence). Germline trimming cut 5 bases from V and 5 bases from J; bases unmatched to any gene: 8. CDR3 coding DNA: TGTGCCAGCAGTCCAATGGGACAGTTGAATGAAAAACTGTTTTTT. As protein: CASSPMGQLNEKLFF.

The gene calls are TRBV30 and TRBJ1-1; D is unresolved. Trimming shortened V by 3 bases and J by 5 bases, and 16 bases separated the two germline ends. The CDR3 runs to 14 residues. In germline, CDR1 is GTSNPN, CDR2 SVGIG (reference sequence). Here the CDR3 reads CAWRGLALGTEAFF. The CDR3 DNA follows: TGTGCCTGGAGAGGACTCGCCCTTGGGACTGAAGCTTTCTTT.

This rearrangement joins TRBV5-4 to TRBJ2-5; maybe TRBD2 (6 bases). CDR3 length: 14 residues. From germline, CDR1 is SGHNT and CDR2 YYREEE (reference sequence). V was cut by 5 bases and J by 1 base, with 12 bases left in between. CDR3 nucleotides: TGTGCCAGCAGGCCAGCGGGCGTCCAAGAGACCCAGTACTTC. Translating it yields CASRPAGVQETQYF. The whole variable domain, filled in from reference TRBV5-4 and TRBJ2-5, reads ETGVTQSPTHLIKTRGQQVTLRCSSQSGHNTVSWYQQALGQGPQFIFQYYREEENGRGNFPPRFSGLQFPNYSSELNVNALELDDSALYLCASRPAGVQETQYFGPGTRLLVL.

This rearrangement joins TRBV4-3 to TRBJ1-2; D is ambiguous. The CDR3 sequence is 13 residues long. V was cut by 4 bases and J by 8 bases, with 14 bases left in between. Germline V gives CDR1 LGHNA, CDR2 YSLEER. The CDR3 here is CASSPSGSWGYTF. CDR3 in DNA: TGCGCCAGCAGCCCGTCCGGGTCCTGGGGCTACACCTTC.

The chain recombines TRBV4-3 with TRBJ2-6; the D gene is possibly TRBD1 (6 bases). The CDR3 loop spans 14 amino acids. V was cut by 4 bases and J by 4 bases, with 8 bases left in between. The V gene's germline CDR1 is LGHNA and CDR2 YSLEER. The CDR3 DNA sequence: TGCGCCAGCAGCCTCCAGGGGGGGGCCAACGTCCTGACTTTC. Protein: CASSLQGGANVLTF.

This rearrangement joins TRBV7-2 to TRBJ1-2; 7 nucleotides agree with TRBD1. Germline-derived CDR1 and CDR2 are SGHTA and FQGNSA. CDR3 size: 13 residues. With V trimmed by 2 bases and J by 3 bases, 0 bases remained unmatched. Here the CDR3 reads CASSLTGDYGYTF. For the CDR3, the DNA is TGTGCCAGCAGCTTAACAGGGGACTATGGCTACACCTTC.

This chain connects TRBV14 to TRBJ1-2; D call uncertain. In germline, CDR1 is SGHDN, CDR2 FVKESK. The CDR3 has 14 residues. Trimming shortened V by 0 bases and J by 8 bases, and 13 bases separated the two germline ends. The CDR3 bases are TGTGCCAGCAGCCAAGACCCGGGGAAGCGGGGCTACACCTTC. It specifies CASSQDPGKRGYTF.

This sequence joins TRBV27 and TRBJ2-1; 11 nucleotides match TRBD2. This CDR3 is built from 16 residues. The V gene's germline CDR1 is MNHEY and CDR2 SMNVEV (reference sequence). Trimming took 5 bases from V and 4 from J; bases not matched to a gene: 7. The CDR3 nucleotides read TGTGCCAGCAGTCCCGAGGGACTAGCGGAATACAATGAGCAGTTCTTC. Protein product: CASSPEGLAEYNEQFF.

The chain couples TRBV11-2 to TRBJ2-2, with 8 bases aligning to TRBD1. The CDR3 loop spans 15 amino acids. J lost 5 bases, V lost 5 bases, and 7 bases had no gene match. Per germline, CDR1 SGHAT and CDR2 FQNNGV. The CDR3 loop is CASSIGQGGTGELFF. The CDR3 bases are TGTGCCAGCAGCATCGGACAGGGCGGTACCGGGGAGCTGTTTTTT. Filled out from reference TRBV11-2 and TRBJ2-2, the complete variable domain reads EAGVAQSPRYKIIEKRQSVAFWCNPISGHATLYWYQQILGQGPKLLIQFQNNGVVDDSQLPKDRFSAERLKGVDSTLKIQPAKLEDSAVYLCASSIGQGGTGELFFGEGSRLTVL.

This clone was seen a single time. The genes are TRBV6-6 and TRBJ1-2, with D possibly being TRBD1 (5 bases). Trimming shortened V by 4 bases and J by 8 bases, and 11 bases separated the two germline ends. The CDR3 contains 12 residues. In germline, CDR1 is MNHNY, CDR2 SVGAGI (reference sequence). CDR3 amino acids: CASSWGDGGYTF. In DNA form, the CDR3 reads TGTGCCAGCAGTTGGGGGGATGGAGGCTACACCTTC.

V and J are TRBV4-1 and TRBJ1-1; TRBD1 matches at 11 bases. V dropped 2 bases and J dropped 1; count of bases not matched to a gene: 6. Per germline, CDR1 MGHRA and CDR2 YSYEKL. CDR3 size: 17 residues. Here the CDR3 reads CASSQSRDRGGNTEAFF. The CDR3 DNA reads TGCGCCAGCAGCCAAAGCCGGGACAGGGGGGGGAACACTGAAGCTTTCTTT.

V usage is TRBV20-1 and J usage is TRBJ2-5; D is unresolved. The CDR3 has 11 amino acids. The ends were cut back, 7 bases at V and 5 bases at J, with 11 bases in the middle. Germline CDR1 is DFQATT and CDR2 is SNEGSKA (reference sequence). The CDR3 spells CSGKRVETQYF. As DNA, the CDR3 is TGCAGTGGCAAACGGGTGGAGACCCAGTACTTC.

The chain couples TRBV19 to TRBJ2-6; D perhaps matches TRBD2 (6 bases). Germline CDR1 LNHDA, CDR2 SQIVND (reference sequence). The V and J ends lost 5 bases and 0 bases respectively, with 14 bases between them. The length of the CDR3 is 17 residues. DNA of the CDR3: TGTGCCAGTAGTGCCCAGGACTATTCCTCTGGGGCCAACGTCCTGACTTTC. Amino acid sequence: CASSAQDYSSGANVLTF. The variable domain in full, with the rest retrieved from reference TRBV19 and TRBJ2-6, is DGGITQSPKYLFRKEGQNVTLSCEQNLNHDAMYWYRQDPGQGLRLIYYSQIVNDFQKGDIAEGYSVSREKKESFPLTVTSAQKNPTAFYLCASSAQDYSSGANVLTFGAGSRLTVL.

This clone was counted between two and nine times. This sequence joins TRBV6-1 and TRBJ2-3; 9 bases align to TRBD1. Germline CDR1 MNHNS, CDR2 SASEGT. V gave up 1 base and J gave up 4 bases; unmatched junction bases: 0. The CDR3 totals 14 residues. CDR3 amino acids: CASSEGTGADTQYF. The CDR3 nucleotides are TGTGCCAGCAGTGAAGGGACAGGGGCAGATACGCAGTATTTT.

V and J are TRBV11-2 and TRBJ1-6; 8 nucleotides match TRBD1. The CDR3 is 17 residues long. Per germline, CDR1 SGHAT and CDR2 FQNNGV. The V gene end was trimmed by 2 bases and the J gene end by 0 bases; junction bases not matched to a gene: 3. CDR3 residues: CASSLSGQGSYNSPLHF. The DNA for the CDR3 is TGTGCCAGCAGCTTAAGTGGACAGGGCTCCTATAATTCACCCCTCCACTTT.

This chain joins TRBV29-1 and TRBJ2-7, with 7 positions matching TRBD1. Germline V CDR1 and CDR2: SQVTM, ANQGSEA. V shed 2 bases and J 1 base; nucleotides not matched to a gene: 5. The CDR3 extends over 14 amino acids. The CDR3 region has the DNA TGCAGCGTTGAAACTGGGGACAGATCCTACGAGCAGTACTTC. This sequence encodes CSVETGDRSYEQYF.

The chain carries TRBV5-1 and TRBJ2-3; TRBD2 aligns across 10 bases. Trimming removed 3 bases from V and 0 bases from J; junction bases left unmatched: 10. Germline V gives CDR1 SGHRS, CDR2 YFSETQ. This CDR3 has 18 amino acids. CDR3 bases: TGCGCCAGCAGCTGGATTGTTAGCGGGGGGTCTAGCACAGATACGCAGTATTTT. The encoded protein is CASSWIVSGGSSTDTQYF.

The CDR3 coding sequence is TGTGCCAGCAGCCGGGAGGACAGGGGCACAGATACGCAGTATTTT. Its translation: CASSREDRGTDTQYF. The chain is built from TRBV5-4 and TRBJ2-3; D possibly corresponds to TRBD1 (8 bases). V lost 4 bases to trimming and J lost 1 base, with 13 bases between them. The CDR3 extends over 15 amino acids. Per the germline V gene, CDR1 is SGHNT and CDR2 is YYREEE (reference sequence).

The chain employs TRBV7-3 and TRBJ2-5, with D possibly being TRBD1 (6 bases). Germline-derived CDR1 and CDR2 are SGHTA and FQGTGA. V lost 5 bases and J 2 bases, leaving 12 bases between the germline ends. This CDR3 is built from 14 residues. As DNA, the CDR3 is TGTGCCAGCAGCCTACAGGGTCTTCAAGAGACCCAGTACTTC. It yields the protein CASSLQGLQETQYF.

The chain is built from TRBV6-1 and TRBJ1-2; 7 positions agree with TRBD1. Trimming at V came to 8 bases and at J to 4 bases, leaving 10 bases not matched to a gene. This CDR3 comprises 14 residues. The germline CDR1 and CDR2 sequences are MNHNS and SASEGT. The CDR3 loop is CASVRQGGGYGYTF. CDR3 bases: TGTGCCAGCGTCCGGCAAGGGGGCGGCTATGGCTACACCTTC.

The rearrangement uses TRBV6-1 and TRBJ2-7; 8 positions match TRBD2. With 6 bases clipped from V and 3 bases from J, the junction kept 10 bases outside the gene matches. Germline-derived CDR1 and CDR2 are MNHNS and SASEGT. CDR3 length equals 15 residues. The CDR3 DNA sequence: TGTGCCAGCAGCAAGTGGGAGAGCGGGGGCTACGAGCAGTACTTC. Protein: CASSKWESGGYEQYF.

The V and J genes are TRBV9 and TRBJ2-2; TRBD2 matches 10 bases. The CDR3 extends over 16 amino acids. V lost 4 bases to trimming and J lost 7 bases; unmatched junction nucleotides: 10. CDR1 is SGDLS and CDR2 is YYNGEE in the germline V gene. The CDR3 nucleotides are TGTGCCAGCAGCCTCCAAGCGGGAGGGGTGGGCGGGGAGCTGTTTTTT. It translates to CASSLQAGGVGGELFF.

The chain links TRBV21-1 to TRBJ1-1; TRBD1, the table's D call, lacks a check against the DNA. TRBV21-1 is noted as a pseudogene. CDR3 length equals 18 residues. The CDR3: CASRLQGRTGRMNTEAFF. The CDR3 region has the DNA TGTGCCAGCAGGCTACAGGGGCGGACGGGAAGGATGAACACTGAAGCTTTCTTT.

Here the CDR3 reads CASSPRTGGVGNQPQHF. CDR3 DNA: TGTGCCAGCAGTCCGAGGACAGGGGGCGTCGGAAATCAGCCCCAGCATTTT. This sequence joins TRBV27 and TRBJ1-5, with 11 bases matching TRBD1. V shed 5 bases, J shed 4 bases, and the junction held 10 bases outside the gene matches. Germline lookup yields CDR1 MNHEY and CDR2 SMNVEV (reference sequence). The CDR3 runs to 17 residues.

The rearrangement uses TRBV9 and TRBJ1-6; no clear D gene. The CDR3 length is 13 residues. Germline CDR1 and CDR2: SGDLS and YYNGEE. Trimming took 3 bases from V and 9 from J, leaving 10 bases between them. CDR3 sequence (DNA): TGTGCCAGCAGCGGTAGACTTGGTTCACCCCTCCACTTT. This sequence encodes CASSGRLGSPLHF.

This clone was seen only a few times. The chain links TRBV4-3 to TRBJ2-3; maybe TRBD2 (6 bases). The CDR3 contains 17 residues. The V gene's germline CDR1 is LGHNA and CDR2 YSLEER. V dropped 2 bases and J dropped 10 bases, with 25 bases sitting between them. The CDR3 loop is CASSQSNLAAGVNAQYF. The CDR3 DNA follows: TGCGCCAGCAGCCAAAGTAACTTAGCGGCTGGGGTTAATGCGCAGTATTTT.

The gene calls are TRBV4-2 and TRBJ2-7, with TRBD2 matching over 14 bases. V was clipped by 0 bases and J by 0 bases; unmatched bases: 7. The length of the CDR3 is 19 residues. Germline lookup yields CDR1 LGHNA and CDR2 YNFKEQ. The CDR3: CASSQDTGTSGSFSYEQYF. As DNA, the CDR3 is TGTGCCAGCAGCCAAGATACCGGGACTAGCGGGAGTTTCTCCTACGAGCAGTACTTC.